Each of the 10 T cell receptor beta chains below was sequenced from the same sample in a study of CD8+ T cells in alopecia areata. cDNA reverse transcribed from extracted RNA served as the sequencing template. TCRdb's copy holds only in-frame clones and misses some; the assay was immunoSEQ multiplex PCR. The sample includes 87,000 or so clones, 70% to 80% of them seen just once. Treatment reported: oral pan-JAK inhibitor, 5-10 mg twice daily. Material: CD8+ T cells sorted from blood, obtained between weeks 44 and 45, from a patient treated with tofacitinib. The receptors stem from a human donor with alopecia areata.

The CDR3 nucleotides read TGCGCCAGCAGCTTAACGGGACAGGGCTCCTACGAGCAGTACTTC. Amino acid sequence: CASSLTGQGSYEQYF. This chain joins TRBV5-1 and TRBJ2-7; 9 positions agree with TRBD1. V gave up 2 bases and J gave up 0 bases; unmatched junction bases: 3. There are 15 residues in the CDR3. Germline lookup yields CDR1 SGHRS and CDR2 YFSETQ.

The table lists this clone with a few counts. The chain uses TRBV4-1 and TRBJ2-7; 8 nucleotides align to TRBD1. The CDR3 has 16 residues. Germline trimming cut 1 base from V and 0 bases from J; bases unmatched to any gene: 5. CDR1 and CDR2 from the germline V gene are MGHRA and YSYEKL. The CDR3 DNA reads TGCGCCAGCAGCCAAGCGGGACAGGACAGCTCCTACGAGCAGTACTTC. It is translated as CASSQAGQDSSYEQYF.

Only a few counts were recorded for this clone. The chain has TRBV5-5 and TRBJ2-4, with TRBD1 matching 8 bases. Germline V gene sequence: CDR1 SGHKS, CDR2 YYEKEE (reference sequence). CDR3 size: 15 residues. V was pared by 3 bases and J by 3 bases, with 5 bases of the junction left unmatched. The DNA for the CDR3 is TGTGCCAGCAGCTCACCTGACAGGGGCAAAAACATTCAGTACTTC. Encoded protein: CASSSPDRGKNIQYF. Based on the CDR3 plus reference TRBV5-5 and TRBJ2-4, the full variable domain is DAGVTQSPTHLIKTRGQQVTLRCSPISGHKSVSWYQQVLGQGPQFIFQYYEKEERGRGNFPDRFSARQFPNYSSELNVNALLLGDSALYLCASSSPDRGKNIQYFGAGTRLSVL.

The CDR3, as DNA: TGTGCCAGCAGTACCCCGGGCACTGAAGCTTTCTTT. This gives the protein CASSTPGTEAFF. The chain joins TRBV27 to TRBJ1-1; no clear D. This CDR3 spans 12 amino acids. The germline V gene encodes CDR1 MNHEY and CDR2 SMNVEV (reference sequence). The V gene lost 5 bases and the J gene lost 4 bases, with 8 bases spanning the gap.

This chain links TRBV19 with TRBJ2-1, with D possibly matching TRBD2 (6 bases). The CDR3 has 15 residues. The germline V gene has CDR1 LNHDA and CDR2 SQIVND (reference sequence). The germline V and J ends were trimmed by 0 bases and 3 bases, with 9 bases remaining between them. CDR3 in amino acids: CASSIELAGYNEQFF. CDR3 DNA sequence: TGTGCCAGTAGTATAGAACTAGCCGGCTACAATGAGCAGTTCTTC.

This chain connects TRBV11-2 to TRBJ1-5; 7 bases line up with TRBD1. The germline gives CDR1 SGHAT, CDR2 FQNNGV. The CDR3 sequence is 14 residues long. V lost 4 bases, J lost 6 bases, and 6 bases stayed unmatched. The CDR3 here is CASSSPTGSQPQHF. The CDR3 DNA reads TGTGCCAGCAGCTCACCGACAGGGAGTCAGCCCCAGCATTTT.

The chain combines TRBV9 with TRBJ1-2; 7 nucleotides match TRBD1. Germline V gene lookup returns CDR1 SGDLS and CDR2 YYNGEE. V lost 1 base and J lost 4; bases outside the gene matches: 10. CDR3 length equals 16 residues. CDR3 in amino acids: CASSVSPRDSLYGYTF. CDR3 DNA: TGTGCCAGCAGCGTATCCCCCCGGGACAGCCTCTATGGCTACACCTTC.

The J gene is TRBJ2-7, the V gene TRBV15; 7 positions agree with TRBD2. After removal of 0 bases from V and 6 bases from J, the junction contained 5 bases not matched to a gene. Germline V gene data show CDR1 as LNHNV and CDR2 as YYDKDF (reference sequence). This CDR3 region has 14 residues. CDR3 nucleotide sequence: TGTGCCACCAGCAGAGATTTGGGGGGGACCGAGCAGTACTTC. It is translated as CATSRDLGGTEQYF.

This sequence joins TRBV6-5 and TRBJ2-1; the D is unclear. Germline V gene lookup returns CDR1 MNHEY and CDR2 SVGAGI. V was trimmed by 2 bases and J by 8 bases, leaving 4 bases between them. The CDR3 extends over 11 amino acids. CDR3 DNA: TGTGCCAGCAGTTACAAGGATGAGCAGTTCTTC. Translation: CASSYKDEQFF.

The V gene is TRBV25-1, the J gene TRBJ2-1; D remains ambiguous. The germline V and J ends were trimmed by 2 bases and 12 bases, with 14 bases remaining between them. The CDR3 is 13 amino acids. Germline V lookup: CDR1 MGHDK, CDR2 SYGVNS. CDR3 in amino acids: CASSEATQMRQFF. CDR3 coding DNA: TGTGCCAGCAGTGAAGCCACCCAGATGAGGCAGTTCTTC.